One sample yielded the 10 T cell receptor beta chains listed below, sequenced in a study of tumor and adjacent non-tumor tissue in lung cancer. The template was RNA from unsorted bulk tissue. The normal lung tissue was taken more than 3 cm from the tumor edge. TCRbeta libraries were built with three rounds of nested PCR, modified from ARM-PCR. TCRdb re-derived calls from the multiplex PCR reads in MiXCR, one entry per CDR3 protein. The sample lists 60,000 to 65,000 distinct CDR3 sequences; around 61% were seen once. The sequenced sample was distant non-tumor lung tissue. Receptor source: an older man with non-small cell lung cancer.

The table lists this clonotype with a few counts. The chain links TRBV20-1 to TRBJ1-1; TRBD1 agrees at 8 bases. The length of the CDR3 is 17 residues. Germline V gene lookup returns CDR1 DFQATT and CDR2 SNEGSKA (reference sequence). V was clipped by 7 bases and J by 1 base; unmatched bases: 17. CDR3 DNA: TGCAGTGTTCTGGACCCCAGGGGGCCAGTAGGGAACACTGAAGCTTTCTTT. Protein sequence: CSVLDPRGPVGNTEAFF.

This clonotype was picked up a small number of times. The chain combines TRBV30 with TRBJ2-5, with D perhaps TRBD1 (5 bases). This CDR3 is built from 12 residues. The V end was cut by 1 base, the J end by 3 bases, with 6 bases between. CDR1 is GTSNPN, CDR2 SVGIG, per germline (reference sequence). The CDR3 protein is CAWSGQKETQYF. Written as DNA, the CDR3 is TGTGCCTGGAGTGGACAGAAAGAGACCCAGTACTTC.

Comment on this clonotype: An end of the junction does not agree with germline; a read error may underlie this. This chain joins TRBV11-2 and TRBJ2-4; possible D gene TRBD1, 6 bases. Germline V CDR1 and CDR2: SGHAT, FQNNGV. The CDR3 is made up of 15 amino acids. The CDR3 DNA follows: TGTGCCAGCAGCCCCGAGGGGGTGGCCAAAAACATACAGTACTTC. Translating gives CASSPEGVAKNIQYF. The variable domain in full, with the rest retrieved from reference TRBV11-2 and TRBJ2-4, is EAGVAQSPRYKIIEKRQSVAFWCNPISGHATLYWYQQILGQGPKLLIQFQNNGVVDDSQLPKDRFSAERLKGVDSTLKIQPAKLEDSAVYLCASSPEGVAKNIQYFGAGTRLSVL.

To note about this clonotype: The junction differs from germline at one of its ends, possibly a read error. The rearrangement joins TRBV5-4 to TRBJ2-1, with D possibly TRBD2 on 7 matching bases. The CDR3 runs 16 residues. CDR1 and CDR2 from the germline V gene are SGHNT and YYREEE (reference sequence). DNA for the CDR3: TGTGCCAGCAGCAGGGCGAGCGAGGGGGACTACAATGAGCAGTCCTTC. It yields the protein CASSRASEGDYNEQSF.

This clonotype was counted ten times or more. The rearrangement links TRBV28 to TRBJ1-5; TRBD1 aligns across 9 bases. The trim removed 7 bases at V and 2 bases at J, leaving 6 bases unmatched. Germline CDR1 is MDHEN and CDR2 is SYDVKM. The CDR3 has 15 residues. CDR3 in amino acids: CASTDRGIGNQPQHF. CDR3 coding DNA: TGTGCCAGCACCGACAGGGGGATAGGCAATCAGCCCCAGCATTTT.

On this clonotype: Just one base apart from a much larger clone, this may be a read error. The rearrangement links TRBV5-6 to TRBJ1-6; no reliable D call. CDR3 length equals 13 residues. Germline V CDR1 and CDR2: SGHDT, YYEEEE. DNA for the CDR3: TGTGTCAGCAGCTTAAACAGCAATTCACCCCTCCACTTT. It translates to CVSSLNSNSPLHF.

The sample holds many counts of this clonotype. V and J are TRBV6-1 and TRBJ1-1, with 7 bases aligning to TRBD1. V lost 7 bases and J lost 2; bases outside the gene matches: 7. The CDR3 totals 14 residues. CDR1 and CDR2 (germline): MNHNS, SASEGT. CDR3 loop: CASTWTGLNTEAFF. CDR3 sequence (DNA): TGTGCCAGCACCTGGACAGGTTTAAACACTGAAGCTTTCTTT.

A remark on this clonotype: This may be a read error, as it is one base from a much larger clone. V usage is TRBV7-9 and J usage is TRBJ2-7, with D unresolved. Germline CDR1 is SEHNR and CDR2 is FQNEAQ (reference sequence). The CDR3 sequence is 14 residues long. Trimming left V 5 bases short and J 4 bases short, with 15 bases between. CDR3 sequence: CASSPDWPLYEQYF. CDR3 DNA: TGTGCCAGCAGCCCCGACTGGCCCCTATACGAGCAGTACTTC.

V and J are TRBV14 and TRBJ2-3; D unresolved. The ends were cut back, 6 bases at V and 10 bases at J, with 14 bases in the middle. This CDR3 has 12 residues. Germline CDR1 SGHDN, CDR2 FVKESK. Written as DNA, the CDR3 is TGTGCCAGCAGTCCTACATATGATGCGCAGTATTTT. This translates into CASSPTYDAQYF.

By share of the sample, this clonotype is medium-sized (0.01 to 0.1%). V usage is TRBV6-1 and J usage is TRBJ1-1; tentatively, D is TRBD1 (5 bases). This CDR3 is 13 amino acids long. Trimming left V 9 bases short and J 7 bases short, with 18 bases between. The germline gives CDR1 MNHNS, CDR2 SASEGT. The CDR3 DNA follows: TGTGCCAGTTCGGGCGGGGCGTATGTTGAAGCTTTCTTT. Its translation is CASSGGAYVEAFF.